This T cell receptor (beta chain) was sequenced during a study of shared clonotypes between healthy human individuals. This clone came up once. J lost 4 bases, V lost 4 bases, and 9 bases had no gene match. The CDR3 consists of 16 residues. Germline V gene lookup returns CDR1 PRHDT and CDR2 FYEKMQ (reference sequence). Positively selected for CCR7, the CD45RO-negative cells used as naive CD8 cells excluded terminally differentiated effector memory CD45RA+ cells. The assay was immunoSEQ multiplex PCR, and TCRdb's table has in-frame clones only and misses some. The sample holds under 850,000 clones, 80% to 95% seen once.

The TCR originated in a man aged 30-40 years in good health. Sequenced material: naive CD8+ T cells sorted from blood. The chain links TRBV13 to TRBJ2-2; 7 bases map to TRBD2. CDR3 loop: CASSSRAGDSTGELFF. The DNA for the CDR3 is TGTGCCAGCAGCTCCCGGGCGGGAGACTCCACCGGGGAGCTGTTTTTT.